The 10 T cell receptor beta chains listed next were all sequenced from one sample in a study of blood T cell repertoires in COVID-19. The table came from immunoSEQ multiplex PCR; TCRdb's copy has only in-frame clones and leaves some out. The sample lists around 180,000 clones; about 84% were seen once. Sequenced: PBMCs or T cells enriched from blood (not recorded which). These receptor sequences come from a man between 45 and 60 years old who had recovered from COVID-19.

The V call is TRBV25-1, the J call TRBJ1-5; no clear D gene. Per germline, CDR1 MGHDK and CDR2 SYGVNS. V lost 5 bases and J lost 4, with 12 bases in between. The CDR3 is made up of 14 amino acids. This chain's CDR3 is CASSPGGWNQPQHF. The DNA of the CDR3 is TGTGCCAGCAGTCCTGGAGGGTGGAATCAGCCCCAGCATTTT. Together with reference TRBV25-1 and TRBJ1-5, the CDR3 gives the full variable domain: EADIYQTPRYLVIGTGKKITLECSQTMGHDKMYWYQQDPGMELHLIHYSYGVNSTEKGDLSSESTVSRIRTEHFPLTLESARPSHTSQYLCASSPGGWNQPQHFGDGTRLSIL.

The CDR3 sequence: CASSPGQGATDTQYF. The CDR3 region has the DNA TGTGCCAGTAGTCCGGGACAGGGGGCAACAGATACGCAGTATTTT. The J gene is TRBJ2-3, the V gene TRBV19, with TRBD1 identical over 12 bases. V lost 5 bases, J lost 3 bases, and 3 bases stayed unmatched. The CDR3 length is 15 residues. Germline V gives CDR1 LNHDA, CDR2 SQIVND (reference sequence).

The rearrangement links TRBV27 to TRBJ2-7; the match to TRBD1 covers 9 bases. The CDR3 has 15 amino acids. CDR1 is MNHEY, CDR2 SMNVEV, per germline (reference sequence). V gave up 5 bases and J gave up 0 bases; unmatched junction bases: 5. This chain's CDR3 is CASSPQTGGSYEQYF. The DNA for the CDR3 is TGTGCCAGCAGTCCCCAGACAGGGGGCTCCTACGAGCAGTACTTC.

V is TRBV30 and J is TRBJ1-3; 7 bases align to TRBD1. The CDR3 is 15 amino acids. The ends lost 3 bases at V and 0 bases at J; junction bases unmatched: 5. Germline V lookup: CDR1 GTSNPN, CDR2 SVGIG (reference sequence). The CDR3 protein is CAWSPGQVSGNTIYF. DNA for the CDR3: TGTGCCTGGAGCCCTGGACAGGTCTCTGGAAACACCATATATTTT.

J is TRBJ1-6 and V is TRBV6-1, with a tentative D call TRBD1 (6 bases). The V end was cut by 1 base, the J end by 7 bases, with 11 bases between. This CDR3 is built from 15 residues. The V gene's germline CDR1 is MNHNS and CDR2 SASEGT. DNA for the CDR3: TGTGCCAGCAGTGAAGAACCAGGGGCGAATTCACCCCTCCACTTT. Its translation is CASSEEPGANSPLHF.

The chain carries TRBV4-1 and TRBJ1-5; 8 bases agree with TRBD1. V shed 0 bases, J shed 6 bases, and the junction held 4 bases outside the gene matches. Germline CDR1 reads MGHRA; CDR2 reads YSYEKL. The CDR3 spans 15 residues. The CDR3: CASSQDRGLGQPQHF. In DNA, the CDR3 is TGCGCCAGCAGCCAAGACAGGGGGCTAGGTCAGCCCCAGCATTTT.

As regards this clone: At one of its ends the junction is not consistent with the germline gene, which may arise from a read error. The V call is TRBV19, the J call TRBJ2-6, with D maybe TRBD1 (5 bases). Per germline, CDR1 LNHDA and CDR2 SQIVND (reference sequence). This CDR3 has 17 amino acids. The CDR3 protein is CANSILTDFSGANVLTF. CDR3 DNA sequence: TGTGCCAATAGTATCCTGACAGATTTCTCTGGGGCCAACGTCCTGACTTTC.

The chain combines TRBV6-2 or TRBV6-3 with TRBJ1-5; possible D gene TRBD1, 6 bases. The germline V gene encodes CDR1 MNHEY and CDR2 SVGEGT. Between the trimmed V and J ends, which lost 6 bases and 3 bases, there was a span of 12 bases. The CDR3 is made up of 14 amino acids. This CDR3 is CASSSQGFNQPQHF. DNA for the CDR3: TGTGCCAGCAGCTCACAGGGTTTCAATCAGCCCCAGCATTTT.

The chain has TRBV7-3 and TRBJ2-2, with D perhaps matching TRBD1 (5 bases). Germline V lookup: CDR1 SGHTA, CDR2 FQGTGA. V was pared by 5 bases and J by 4 bases, with 14 bases between. This CDR3 comprises 15 residues. This CDR3 reads CASSHRPVPTGELFF. The CDR3 DNA reads as TGTGCCAGCAGCCACAGGCCGGTACCCACCGGGGAGCTGTTTTTT.

The chain carries TRBV5-1 and TRBJ2-1, with no clear D. Germline CDR1 is SGHRS and CDR2 is YFSETQ. The CDR3 is 14 amino acids. The V end was cut by 1 base, the J end by 2 bases, with 7 bases between. Here the CDR3 DNA reads TGCGCCAGCAGCTTGATGGGCCCCTACAATGAGCAGTTCTTC. Its protein is CASSLMGPYNEQFF.